This T cell receptor (beta chain) was profiled in a study of a mutant IDH1 vaccine in newly diagnosed glioma. Trimming took 4 bases from V and 0 from J; bases not matched to a gene: 10. Germline-derived CDR1 and CDR2 are SGHRS and YFSETQ. The CDR3 contains 17 residues. Time point described: baseline, week 1 (first vaccination visit). Treatment meaning: pre-vaccination baseline after standard-of-care therapy. Profiling relied on immunoSEQ multiplex PCR, and the TCRdb table lists in-frame clones only, not all of them. This table holds approximately 100,000 clones, 85% to 90% found once. V and J are TRBV5-1 and TRBJ2-1; 7 nucleotides line up with TRBD2. The sequencing used PBMCs, collected from a glioma patient treated with radiotherapy, temozolomide or both. The sequence was obtained from a woman aged 50 to 65 with glioma. CDR3 nucleotides: TGCGCCAGCAGCCTCGGTAGCGGGCCGAGCTCCTACAATGAGCAGTTCTTC. Protein product: CASSLGSGPSSYNEQFF.